A single sample gave rise to the 10 T cell receptor beta chains below, sequenced in a study of shared clonotypes between healthy human individuals (TCRdb year 2020). The library came from the immunoSEQ multiplex PCR assay. TCRdb obtained this table from immuneACCESS and retained in-frame rearrangements with V and J assigned. These tables miss some clones; where compared with another copy, unresolved V genes account for less than half of the shortfall, and the remainder is unexplained. Within this sample are some 1.5 million clones, with 98% of them counted one time only. The top ten hold roughly 0.42% of the sample. The sample consisted of naive CD4+ T cells sorted from blood. This specimen's cell subset or site label, per the study, means: CD45RA+ positively selected. These receptors all come from a man younger than 45 in good health.

The chain couples TRBV15 to TRBJ2-2, with 8 bases aligning to TRBD2. The CDR3 is 16 residues long. The junction had 6 bases not matched to a gene; V was cut back by 1 base and J by 5 bases. The germline CDR1 and CDR2 sequences are LNHNV and YYDKDF (reference sequence). This chain's CDR3 is CATSRASGRWTGELFF. The CDR3 bases are TGTGCCACCAGCAGAGCAAGCGGGAGATGGACCGGGGAGCTGTTTTTT.

The chain uses TRBV9 and TRBJ1-2; a possible D gene is TRBD1 (6 bases). Trimming shortened V by 0 bases and J by 6 bases, and 18 bases separated the two germline ends. Germline V gene data show CDR1 as SGDLS and CDR2 as YYNGEE. The CDR3 extends over 16 amino acids. The CDR3, as DNA: TGTGCCAGCAGCGTAGTAGACCAAGTGGCAGGGGATGGCTACACCTTC. Its protein is CASSVVDQVAGDGYTF. The full variable domain, with the rest looked up from reference TRBV9 and TRBJ1-2, is DSGVTQTPKHLITATGQRVTLRCSPRSGDLSVYWYQQSLDQGLQFLIQYYNGEERAKGNILERFSAQQFPDLHSELNLSSLELGDSALYFCASSVVDQVAGDGYTFGSGTRLTVV.

The chain recombines TRBV28 with TRBJ1-4, with D perhaps matching TRBD1 (6 bases). The germline V and J ends were trimmed by 11 bases and 2 bases, with 12 bases remaining between them. CDR1 and CDR2 from the germline V gene are MDHEN and SYDVKM. This CDR3 has 13 amino acids. CDR3 region: CAAGGETNEKLFF. As DNA, the CDR3 is TGTGCCGCGGGGGGCGAGACTAATGAAAAACTGTTTTTT.

This clone showed up just once. The chain is built from TRBV11-2 and TRBJ2-7; no clear D. V shed 2 bases and J shed 0 bases, with 11 bases lying between them. The CDR3 length is 15 residues. The germline V gene encodes CDR1 SGHAT and CDR2 FQNNGV. This chain's CDR3 is CASSLPAVSSYEQYF. The DNA for the CDR3 is TGTGCCAGCAGCTTACCCGCGGTCAGCTCCTACGAGCAGTACTTC.

The gene calls are TRBV5-1 and TRBJ1-4, with D uncertain. CDR1 is SGHRS, CDR2 YFSETQ, per germline. The V gene lost 0 bases and the J gene lost 6 bases, with 15 bases spanning the gap. This CDR3 spans 16 amino acids. As DNA, the CDR3 is TGCGCCAGCAGCTTGGCCGGGCAGGACTTGTATGAAAAACTGTTTTTT. This sequence encodes CASSLAGQDLYEKLFF. The full variable domain, with the rest looked up from reference TRBV5-1 and TRBJ1-4, is KAGVTQTPRYLIKTRGQQVTLSCSPISGHRSVSWYQQTPGQGLQFLFEYFSETQRNKGNFPGRFSGRQFSNSRSEMNVSTLELGDSALYLCASSLAGQDLYEKLFFGSGTQLSVL.

The rearrangement links TRBV9 to TRBJ2-5; TRBD2 aligns across 7 bases. Germline V gene data show CDR1 as SGDLS and CDR2 as YYNGEE. This CDR3 comprises 15 residues. The junction had 11 bases not matched to a gene; V was cut back by 4 bases and J by 5 bases. The CDR3 loop reads CASSPSSGLVETQYF. The CDR3 nucleotides are TGTGCCAGCAGCCCTTCCTCTGGACTAGTTGAGACCCAGTACTTC.

This chain joins TRBV19 and TRBJ1-1, with D perhaps TRBD1 (5 bases). CDR1 and CDR2 (germline): LNHDA, SQIVND (reference sequence). V lost 5 bases and J 1 base, leaving 11 bases between the germline ends. CDR3 length: 14 residues. The CDR3 DNA is TGTGCCAGTAGTCAGGACACTCGGAACACTGAAGCTTTCTTT. It is translated as CASSQDTRNTEAFF. The variable domain in full, with the rest retrieved from reference TRBV19 and TRBJ1-1, is DGGITQSPKYLFRKEGQNVTLSCEQNLNHDAMYWYRQDPGQGLRLIYYSQIVNDFQKGDIAEGYSVSREKKESFPLTVTSAQKNPTAFYLCASSQDTRNTEAFFGQGTRLTVV.

The chain couples TRBV10-3 to TRBJ2-6; 7 nucleotides line up with TRBD1. CDR1 and CDR2 (germline): ENHRY, SYGVKD. The CDR3 has 17 amino acids. Trimming at V came to 4 bases and at J to 2 bases, leaving 8 bases not matched to a gene. DNA of the CDR3: TGTGCCATCAGTGGAGACAGGGATGGGGCTGGGGCCAACGTCCTGACTTTC. Protein: CAISGDRDGAGANVLTF.

V gene TRBV28 combines with J gene TRBJ1-2, with a tentative D call TRBD1 (5 bases). V lost 5 bases to trimming and J lost 6 bases, with 16 bases between them. CDR1 and CDR2 (germline): MDHEN, SYDVKM. The CDR3 runs to 14 residues. This CDR3 is CASSLWMGGNGYTF. Here the CDR3 DNA reads TGTGCCAGCAGTCTTTGGATGGGGGGGAATGGCTACACCTTC.

The CDR3, as DNA: TGCGCCAGCGTCCCCCAGGGGGGGGGAGGGCCCACACGAACGTCCTACAATGAGCAGTTCTTC. It codes for CASVPQGGGGPTRTSYNEQFF. The rearrangement links TRBV5-1 to TRBJ2-1; D may be TRBD1 or TRBD2 (7 bases each). Per germline, CDR1 SGHRS and CDR2 YFSETQ. Trimming shortened V by 7 bases and J by 1 base, and 33 bases separated the two germline ends. This CDR3 spans 21 amino acids.